The 3 T cell receptor beta chains below were found in one sample sequenced in a study of identical twins. Via MiXCR, TCRdb re-called the 5' RACE reads, giving one row per CDR3 protein. The sample has nearly 200,000 distinct CDR3 sequences; around 15% are singletons. The data also belong to a second study, concerning T cells expressing NK-cell markers.

Sequenced: CD8+ T cells sorted from blood. These receptors originate from a young woman in good health.

The genes are TRBV6-5 and TRBJ2-5; D is uncertain. Trimming removed 8 bases at V and 4 bases at J, with 11 bases between. CDR3 length equals 12 residues. In germline, CDR1 is MNHEY, CDR2 SVGAGI. This chain's CDR3 is CASSTLSETQYF. DNA for the CDR3: TGTGCCAGCTCCACCCTCTCAGAGACCCAGTACTTC.

V gene TRBV12-3 or TRBV12-4 combines with J gene TRBJ2-5; D is unclear. V dropped 1 base and J dropped 1 base, with 7 bases sitting between them. The CDR3 has 14 amino acids. CDR3: CASSLDRLQETQYF. DNA of the CDR3: TGTGCCAGCAGTTTAGACAGACTCCAAGAGACCCAGTACTTC.

This clonotype was observed at least ten times. The chain combines TRBV20-1 with TRBJ2-7; TRBD2 might be the D (6 bases). CDR1 is DFQATT, CDR2 SNEGSKA, per germline (reference sequence). Trimming shortened V by 2 bases and J by 4 bases, and 12 bases separated the two germline ends. CDR3 length: 13 residues. The CDR3 spells CSARSGTSYEQYF. In DNA, the CDR3 is TGCAGTGCTAGATCCGGGACTTCTTACGAGCAGTACTTC.